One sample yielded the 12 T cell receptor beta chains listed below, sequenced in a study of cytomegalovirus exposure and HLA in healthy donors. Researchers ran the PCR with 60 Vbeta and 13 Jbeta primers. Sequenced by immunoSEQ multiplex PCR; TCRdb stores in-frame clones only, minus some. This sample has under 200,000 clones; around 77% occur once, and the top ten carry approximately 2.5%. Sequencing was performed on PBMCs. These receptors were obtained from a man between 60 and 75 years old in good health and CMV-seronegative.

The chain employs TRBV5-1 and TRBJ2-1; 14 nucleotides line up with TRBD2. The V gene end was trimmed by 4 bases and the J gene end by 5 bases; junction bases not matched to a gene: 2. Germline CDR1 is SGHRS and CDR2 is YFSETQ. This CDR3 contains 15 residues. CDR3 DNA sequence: TGCGCCAGCAGCCAGACTAGCGGGAGGGACAATGAGCAGTTCTTC. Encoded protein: CASSQTSGRDNEQFF.

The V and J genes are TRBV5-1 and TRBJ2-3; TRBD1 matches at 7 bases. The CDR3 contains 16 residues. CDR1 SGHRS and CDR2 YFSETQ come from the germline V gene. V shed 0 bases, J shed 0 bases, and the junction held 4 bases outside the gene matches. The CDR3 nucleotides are TGCGCCAGCAGCTTGGTGGGGACAGATAGCACAGATACGCAGTATTTT. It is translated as CASSLVGTDSTDTQYF.

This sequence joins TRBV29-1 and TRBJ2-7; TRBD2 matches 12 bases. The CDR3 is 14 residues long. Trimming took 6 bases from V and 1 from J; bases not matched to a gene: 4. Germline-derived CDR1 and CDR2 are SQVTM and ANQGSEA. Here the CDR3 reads CSVLLAGGSYEQYF. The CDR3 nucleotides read TGCAGCGTCCTACTAGCGGGGGGTTCCTACGAGCAGTACTTC.

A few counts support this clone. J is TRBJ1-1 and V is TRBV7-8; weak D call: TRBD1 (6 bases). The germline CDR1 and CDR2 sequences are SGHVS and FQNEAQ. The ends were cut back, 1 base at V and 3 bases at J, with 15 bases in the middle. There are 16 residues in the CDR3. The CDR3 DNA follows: TGTGCCAGCAGCTTAGTAACAGGGTGGTTGGACACTGAAGCTTTCTTT. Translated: CASSLVTGWLDTEAFF.

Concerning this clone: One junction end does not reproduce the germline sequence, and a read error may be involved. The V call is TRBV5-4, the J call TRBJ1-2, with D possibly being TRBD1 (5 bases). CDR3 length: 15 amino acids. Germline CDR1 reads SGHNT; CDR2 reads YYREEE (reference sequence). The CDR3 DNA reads TGTGCCAGCAGGTTGGGGCAGGTTGACCTCTATGGCTACACCTTC. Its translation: CASRLGQVDLYGYTF. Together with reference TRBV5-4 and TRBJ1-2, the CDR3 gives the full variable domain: ETGVTQSPTHLIKTRGQQVTLRCSSQSGHNTVSWYQQALGQGPQFIFQYYREEENGRGNFPPRFSGLQFPNYSSELNVNALELDDSALYLCASRLGQVDLYGYTFGSGTRLTVV.

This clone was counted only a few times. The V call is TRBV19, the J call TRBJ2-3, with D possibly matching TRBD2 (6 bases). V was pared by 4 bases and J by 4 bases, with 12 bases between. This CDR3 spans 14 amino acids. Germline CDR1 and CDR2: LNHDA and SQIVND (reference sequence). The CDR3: CASSTGSNSDTQYF. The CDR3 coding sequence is TGTGCCAGTAGTACCGGGAGTAACTCAGATACGCAGTATTTT.

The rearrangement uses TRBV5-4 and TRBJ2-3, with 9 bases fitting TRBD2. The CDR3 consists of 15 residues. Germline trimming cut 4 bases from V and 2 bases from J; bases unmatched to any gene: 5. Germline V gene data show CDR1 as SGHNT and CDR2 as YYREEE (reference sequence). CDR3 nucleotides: TGTGCCAGCAGCCCGTTAGCGGGGGTCACAGATACGCAGTATTTT. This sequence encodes CASSPLAGVTDTQYF. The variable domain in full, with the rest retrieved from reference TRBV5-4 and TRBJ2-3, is ETGVTQSPTHLIKTRGQQVTLRCSSQSGHNTVSWYQQALGQGPQFIFQYYREEENGRGNFPPRFSGLQFPNYSSELNVNALELDDSALYLCASSPLAGVTDTQYFGPGTRLTVL.

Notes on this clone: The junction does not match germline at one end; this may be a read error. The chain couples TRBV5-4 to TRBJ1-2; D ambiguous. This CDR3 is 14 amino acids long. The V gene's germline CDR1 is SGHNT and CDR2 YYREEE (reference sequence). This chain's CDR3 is CASSLEAEGYGYPF. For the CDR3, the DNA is TGTGCCAGCAGCTTGGAAGCTGAGGGCTATGGCTACCCCTTC. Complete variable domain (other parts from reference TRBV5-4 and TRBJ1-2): ETGVTQSPTHLIKTRGQQVTLRCSSQSGHNTVSWYQQALGQGPQFIFQYYREEENGRGNFPPRFSGLQFPNYSSELNVNALELDDSALYLCASSLEAEGYGYPFGSGTRLTVV.

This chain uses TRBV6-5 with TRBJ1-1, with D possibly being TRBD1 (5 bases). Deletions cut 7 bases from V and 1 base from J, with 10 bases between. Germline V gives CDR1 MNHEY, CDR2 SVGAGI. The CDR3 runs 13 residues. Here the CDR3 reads CASTRTGNTEAFF. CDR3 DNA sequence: TGTGCCAGCACCAGAACAGGGAACACTGAAGCTTTCTTT.

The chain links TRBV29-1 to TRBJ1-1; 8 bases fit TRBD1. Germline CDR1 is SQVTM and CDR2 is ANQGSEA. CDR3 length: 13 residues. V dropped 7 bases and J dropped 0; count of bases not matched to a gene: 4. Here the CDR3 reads CSAGQGLNTEAFF. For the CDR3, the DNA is TGCAGCGCTGGACAGGGATTGAACACTGAAGCTTTCTTT.

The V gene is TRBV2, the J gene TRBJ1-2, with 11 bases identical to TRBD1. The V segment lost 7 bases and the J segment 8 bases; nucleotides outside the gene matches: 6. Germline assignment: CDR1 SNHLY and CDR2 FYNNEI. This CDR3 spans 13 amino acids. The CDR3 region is CASKRTGGEGYTF. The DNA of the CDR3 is TGTGCCAGCAAGCGGACAGGGGGCGAGGGCTACACCTTC. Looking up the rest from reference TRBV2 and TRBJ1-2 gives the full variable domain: EPEVTQTPSHQVTQMGQEVILRCVPISNHLYFYWYRQILGQKVEFLVSFYNNEISEKSEIFDDQFSVERPDGSNFTLKIRSTKLEDSAMYFCASKRTGGEGYTFGSGTRLTVV.

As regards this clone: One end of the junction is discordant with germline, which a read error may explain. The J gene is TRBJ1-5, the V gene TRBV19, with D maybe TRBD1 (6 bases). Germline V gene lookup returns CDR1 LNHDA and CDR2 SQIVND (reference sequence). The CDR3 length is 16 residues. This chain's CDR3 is CASSSNRRGTNQPQNF. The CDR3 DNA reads TGTGCCAGTAGTTCCAACCGTAGGGGGACCAATCAGCCCCAGAATTTT.